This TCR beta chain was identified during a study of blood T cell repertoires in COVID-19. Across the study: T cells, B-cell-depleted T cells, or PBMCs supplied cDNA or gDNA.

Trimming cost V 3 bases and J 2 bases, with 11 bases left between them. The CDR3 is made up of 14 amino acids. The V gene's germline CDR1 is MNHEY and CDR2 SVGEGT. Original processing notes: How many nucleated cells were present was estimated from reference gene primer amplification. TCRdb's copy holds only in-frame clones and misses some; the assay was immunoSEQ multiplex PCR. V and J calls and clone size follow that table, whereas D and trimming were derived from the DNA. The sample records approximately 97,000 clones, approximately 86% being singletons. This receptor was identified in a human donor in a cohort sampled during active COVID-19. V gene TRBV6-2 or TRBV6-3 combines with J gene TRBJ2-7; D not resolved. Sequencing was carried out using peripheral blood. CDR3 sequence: CASSYLSLAYEQYF. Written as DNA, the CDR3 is TGTGCCAGCAGTTATCTGTCGCTAGCCTACGAGCAGTACTTC.